This T cell receptor (beta chain) was captured by sequencing in a study of T-cell reconstitution after alpha-beta-depleted transplantation in children. V lost 1 base, J lost 8 bases, and 11 bases lay in between. This CDR3 has 14 amino acids. Molecular barcoding with unique molecular identifiers was used for the TCRbeta library. TCRdb reanalysed the PCR reads using MiXCR and keeps one entry per CDR3 protein. The sample yields a few hundred thousand distinct CDR3 sequences, over 8% seen once. This clonotype turned up a few times. The chain uses TRBV12-3 or TRBV12-4 and TRBJ1-4; unclear D gene. This TCR derives from a human donor who donated a stem cell graft to a child with SCID. The sequencing here drew on PBMCs from the stem cell graft donor, taken from the stem cell graft. This CDR3 is CASSLVPRTEKLFF. DNA for the CDR3: TGTGCCAGCAGTTTAGTTCCCCGGACGGAAAAACTGTTTTTT.